These T cell receptor beta chains were read from a single sample in a study of beta chain features in type 1 diabetes. Clones were sequenced by immunoSEQ multiplex PCR, and TCRdb holds only the in-frame ones, with some missing. This table holds more than 250,000 clones, roughly 20% found once. The sample consisted of naive CD4+ T cells from blood. Receptor source: a woman in her 40s with type 1 diabetes. CDR3s include the opening cysteine and the closing phenylalanine or tryptophan. D genes are given only for firm matches. Clone size, where shown, is once, few, many, or a class for clones that have expanded.

v_gene,abundance,j_gene,d_gene,CDR3aa,CDR3nt
TRBV18,.,TRBJ2-7,.,CASSPPGQGFNEQYF,TGTGCCAGCTCACCACCGGGGCAGGGGTTCAACGAGCAGTACTTC
TRBV19,.,TRBJ1-1,.,CASSHPSGETEAFF,TGTGCCAGTAGTCATCCGAGCGGGGAAACTGAAGCTTTCTTT
TRBV7-3,.,TRBJ1-6,TRBD1,CASSLDRVSPLHF,TGTGCCAGCAGCCTGGACAGGGTTTCACCCCTCCACTTT
TRBV18,few,TRBJ1-6,TRBD1,CASSPEGQSNSPLHF,TGTGCCAGCTCACCAGAGGGACAGTCTAATTCACCCCTCCACTTT
TRBV6-1,few,TRBJ2-5,TRBD1,CASRSTTGAQETQYF,TGTGCCAGCAGATCCACGACAGGGGCGCAAGAGACCCAGTACTTC
TRBV7-2,.,TRBJ2-7,TRBD2,CASSKGLAGAASSYEQYF,TGTGCCAGCAGCAAAGGACTAGCGGGGGCCGCTAGCTCCTACGAGCAGTACTTC
TRBV27,few,TRBJ1-1,.,CASSLVFSTEAFF,TGTGCCAGCAGTTTAGTGTTTAGCACTGAAGCTTTCTTT
TRBV5-1,few,TRBJ2-1,TRBD2,CASSLELAGGNEQFF,TGCGCCAGCAGCTTGGAACTAGCGGGGGGGAATGAGCAGTTCTTC
TRBV7-2,few,TRBJ2-5,.,CASSSPGRTQYF,TGTGCCAGCAGCTCCCCTGGGCGGACCCAGTACTTC
TRBV5-1,.,TRBJ1-2,.,CASSLGQSYGYTF,TGCGCCAGCAGCTTAGGACAGTCCTATGGCTACACCTTC
TRBV2,.,TRBJ2-4,.,CASSETGPVNIQYF,TGTGCCAGCAGTGAAACAGGGCCGGTAAACATTCAGTACTTC
TRBV5-1,.,TRBJ1-1,.,CASSLAPLTALEAFF,TGCGCCAGCAGCTTGGCCCCCCTGACAGCCCTTGAAGCTTTCTTT
TRBV28,few,TRBJ2-5,TRBD1,CASRPGTGTRETQYF,TGTGCCAGCAGACCTGGGACAGGGACGAGGGAGACCCAGTACTTC
TRBV7-3,.,TRBJ2-1,TRBD2,CASSSSGGYNSEQFF,TGTGCCAGCAGCTCCAGCGGGGGATACAACTCCGAGCAGTTCTTC
TRBV5-4,.,TRBJ2-7,TRBD2,CASSLGLAGGEQYF,TGTGCCAGCAGCTTGGGACTAGCGGGAGGTGAGCAGTACTTC
TRBV9,few,TRBJ2-7,.,CASSLGTVAYEQYF,TGTGCCAGCAGCCTCGGGACTGTCGCCTACGAGCAGTACTTC
TRBV30,.,TRBJ2-3,TRBD1,CAWHGTGGPDTQYF,TGTGCCTGGCACGGGACAGGAGGCCCAGATACGCAGTATTTT
TRBV28,.,TRBJ1-2,.,CASSSPYRANYGYTF,TGTGCCAGCAGTTCCCCCTATCGAGCCAACTATGGCTACACCTTC
TRBV7-9,.,TRBJ1-2,.,CASSAVRDYGYTF,TGTGCCAGCAGCGCCGTCCGGGACTATGGCTACACCTTC
TRBV28,.,TRBJ2-7,.,CASRPPGTSREQYF,TGTGCCAGCAGGCCCCCTGGGACATCTCGGGAGCAGTACTTC